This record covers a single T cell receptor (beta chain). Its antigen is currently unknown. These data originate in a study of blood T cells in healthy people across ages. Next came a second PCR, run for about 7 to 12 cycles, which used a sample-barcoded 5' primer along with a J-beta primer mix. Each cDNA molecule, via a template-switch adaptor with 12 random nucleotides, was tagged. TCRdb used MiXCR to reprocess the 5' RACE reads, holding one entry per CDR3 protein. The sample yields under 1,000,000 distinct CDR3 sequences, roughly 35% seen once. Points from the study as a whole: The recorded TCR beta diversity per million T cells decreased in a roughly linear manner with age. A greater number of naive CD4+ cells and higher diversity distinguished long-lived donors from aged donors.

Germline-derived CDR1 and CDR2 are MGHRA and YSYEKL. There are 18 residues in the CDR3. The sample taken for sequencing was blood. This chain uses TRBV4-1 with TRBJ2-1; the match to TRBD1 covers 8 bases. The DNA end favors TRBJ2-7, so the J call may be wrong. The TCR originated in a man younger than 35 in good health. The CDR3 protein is CASSQDFAGGITYNEQYF. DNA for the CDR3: TGCGCCAGCAGCCAAGATTTCGCAGGGGGCATCACCTACAATGAGCAGTACTTC.